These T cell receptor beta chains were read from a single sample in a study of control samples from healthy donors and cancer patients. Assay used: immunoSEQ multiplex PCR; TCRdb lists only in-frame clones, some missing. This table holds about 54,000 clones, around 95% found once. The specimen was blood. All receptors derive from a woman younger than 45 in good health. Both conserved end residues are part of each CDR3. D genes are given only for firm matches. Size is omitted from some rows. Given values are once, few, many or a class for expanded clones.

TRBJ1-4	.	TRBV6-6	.	CASSPPGGKNEKLFF	TGTGCCAGCAGTCCTCCGGGGGGCAAGAATGAAAAACTGTTTTTT
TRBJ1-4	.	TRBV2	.	CASKVGGGATNEKLFF	TGTGCCAGCAAAGTTGGGGGAGGTGCAACTAATGAAAAACTGTTTTTT
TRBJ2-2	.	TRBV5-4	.	CASSLGSTGELFF	TGTGCCAGCAGCTTGGGTTCCACCGGGGAGCTGTTTTTT
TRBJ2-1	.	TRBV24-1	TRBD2	CATSDPGSGSYNEQFF	TGTGCCACCAGTGATCCCGGTAGCGGGAGCTACAATGAGCAGTTCTTC
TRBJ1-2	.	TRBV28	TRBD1	CASSRDSYGYTF	TGTGCCAGCAGCCGGGACAGCTATGGCTACACCTTC
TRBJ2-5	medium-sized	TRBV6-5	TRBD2	CASRHSGTVRETQYF	TGTGCCAGCAGGCATAGCGGGACCGTCCGGGAGACCCAGTACTTC
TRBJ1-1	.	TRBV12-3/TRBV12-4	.	CASSLGREAFF	TGTGCCAGCAGTTTAGGACGGGAAGCTTTCTTT
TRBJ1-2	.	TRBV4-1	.	CASSQDNHGGNYGYTF	TGCGCCAGCAGCCAAGATAACCATGGAGGTAACTATGGCTACACCTTC
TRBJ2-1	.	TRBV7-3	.	CASSLSPPRGSYNEQFF	TGTGCCAGCAGCTTAAGTCCCCCTAGGGGATCCTACAATGAGCAGTTCTTC
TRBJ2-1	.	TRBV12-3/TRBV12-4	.	CASSLESNEQFF	TGTGCCAGCAGTTTAGAAAGCAATGAGCAGTTCTTC
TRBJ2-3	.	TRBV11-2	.	CASSFWSASDTQYF	TGTGCCAGCAGCTTCTGGTCTGCGTCGGATACGCAGTATTTT
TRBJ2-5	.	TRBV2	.	CASSEATEEETQYF	TGTGCCAGCAGTGAAGCTACGGAGGAAGAGACCCAGTACTTC
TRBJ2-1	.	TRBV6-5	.	CASSAGPSNEQFF	TGTGCCAGCTCGGCGGGACCCTCCAATGAGCAGTTCTTC
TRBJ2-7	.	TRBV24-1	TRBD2	CALRRLARPYEQYF	TGTGCCCTAAGGCGACTAGCGCGACCCTACGAGCAGTACTTC
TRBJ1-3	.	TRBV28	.	CASGGLETVSGNTIYF	TGTGCCAGCGGCGGTCTCGAGACAGTCTCTGGAAACACCATATATTTT
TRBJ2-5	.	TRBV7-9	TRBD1	CASSSNRDRGRETQYF	TGTGCCAGCAGCTCAAACCGGGACAGGGGGCGAGAGACCCAGTACTTC
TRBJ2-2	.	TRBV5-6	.	CASSSVGLSGGELFF	TGTGCCAGCAGCTCCGTCGGACTTAGCGGCGGGGAGCTGTTTTTT
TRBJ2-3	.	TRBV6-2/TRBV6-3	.	CASSYREEDTQYF	TGTGCCAGCAGTTACAGGGAAGAAGATACGCAGTATTTT
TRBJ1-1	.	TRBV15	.	CATSRGGGFPEAFF	TGTGCCACCAGCAGAGGTGGGGGGTTCCCCGAAGCTTTCTTT
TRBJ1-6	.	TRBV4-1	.	CASSQDGAGHSYNSPLHF	TGCGCCAGCAGCCAAGATGGGGCGGGGCACTCCTATAATTCACCCCTCCACTTT
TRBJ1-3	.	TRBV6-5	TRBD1	CASIDRVGNTIYF	TGTGCCAGCATCGACAGGGTCGGAAACACCATATATTTT
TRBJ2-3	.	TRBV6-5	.	CASSSTFPDTQYF	TGTGCCAGCAGCTCCACTTTCCCAGATACGCAGTATTTT
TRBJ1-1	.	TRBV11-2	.	CASSLGDNEAFF	TGTGCCAGCAGCTTAGGGGATAATGAAGCTTTCTTT
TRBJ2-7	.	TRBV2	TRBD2	CASRYLTSGSLYEQYF	TGTGCCAGCAGGTATCTAACTAGCGGGAGCTTGTACGAGCAGTACTTC
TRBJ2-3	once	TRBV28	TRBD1	CASSFGRTGVFGDTQYF	TGTGCCAGCAGTTTCGGGAGGACAGGGGTGTTTGGAGATACGCAGTATTTT
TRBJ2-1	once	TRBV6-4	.	CASSDLGDGEQFF	TGTGCCAGCAGTGACTTGGGCGACGGTGAGCAGTTCTTC
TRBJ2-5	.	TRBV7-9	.	CASSQMDRLQETQYF	TGTGCCAGCAGCCAAATGGACCGACTCCAAGAGACCCAGTACTTC
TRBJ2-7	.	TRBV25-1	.	CASSDRAYEQYF	TGTGCCAGCAGCGATCGGGCCTACGAGCAGTACTTC
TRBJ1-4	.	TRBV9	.	CASSVGAGTEKLFF	TGTGCCAGCAGCGTAGGGGCAGGGACCGAAAAACTGTTTTTT
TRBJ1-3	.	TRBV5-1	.	CASSLGSGAGNTIYF	TGCGCCAGCAGCTTGGGCAGCGGGGCAGGAAACACCATATATTTT
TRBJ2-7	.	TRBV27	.	CASSTSRGETYEQYF	TGTGCCAGCAGTACCTCCAGGGGGGAAACCTACGAGCAGTACTTC
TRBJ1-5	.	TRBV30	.	CAWSVGHDQPQHF	TGTGCCTGGAGTGTGGGGCACGATCAGCCCCAGCATTTT
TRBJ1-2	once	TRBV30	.	CAWFNREHGYTF	TGTGCCTGGTTCAACAGGGAACATGGCTACACCTTC
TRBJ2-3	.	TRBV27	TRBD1	CASRTGDRSTDTQYF	TGTGCCAGCCGAACCGGGGACAGGAGCACAGATACGCAGTATTTT
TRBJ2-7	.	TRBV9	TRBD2	CASSASGTSGSHEQYF	TGTGCCAGCAGCGCCAGTGGGACTAGCGGGAGCCACGAGCAGTACTTC
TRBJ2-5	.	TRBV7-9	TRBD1	CASSFDRGRETQYF	TGTGCCAGCAGCTTTGACAGGGGGCGAGAGACCCAGTACTTC
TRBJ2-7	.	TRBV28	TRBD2	CASSLSLAETYEQYF	TGTGCCAGCAGTTTATCGCTAGCGGAAACCTACGAGCAGTACTTC
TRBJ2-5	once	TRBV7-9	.	CASSSLGLETQYF	TGTGCCAGCAGCTCCTTGGGATTAGAGACCCAGTACTTC
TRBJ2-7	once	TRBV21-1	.	CASSKKMPQTSGHYEQYF	TGTGCCAGCAGCAAAAAAATGCCCCAGACAAGCGGCCACTACGAGCAGTACTTC
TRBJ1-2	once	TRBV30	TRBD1	CAWSGLGTGGGYTF	TGTGCCTGGAGTGGTCTCGGGACAGGGGGCGGCTACACCTTC
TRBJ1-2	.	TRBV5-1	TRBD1	CASSFGTGGSLYTF	TGCGCCAGCAGCTTTGGGACAGGTGGATCCCTTTACACCTTC
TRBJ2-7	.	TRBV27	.	CASSSLQGPTYEQYF	TGTGCCAGCAGTTCACTTCAGGGCCCGACCTACGAGCAGTACTTC
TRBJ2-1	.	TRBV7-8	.	CASSLREQGFYNEQFF	TGTGCCAGCAGCTTAAGGGAACAGGGCTTCTACAATGAGCAGTTCTTC
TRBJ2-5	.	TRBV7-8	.	CASSFLGRGGETQYF	TGTGCCAGCAGCTTCCTGGGCCGAGGAGGAGAGACCCAGTACTTC
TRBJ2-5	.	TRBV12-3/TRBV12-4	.	CASSWGRETQYF	TGTGCCAGCAGTTGGGGCCGGGAGACCCAGTACTTC
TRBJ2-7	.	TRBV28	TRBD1	CASSRLGGITAQQYF	TGTGCCAGCAGTCGCCTAGGGGGCATCACCGCACAGCAGTACTTC
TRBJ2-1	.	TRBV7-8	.	CASSLGPATNEQFF	TGTGCCAGCAGCCTGGGCCCAGCAACCAATGAGCAGTTCTTC
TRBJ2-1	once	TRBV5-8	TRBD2	CASSRRGGLVQITEQFF	TGTGCCAGCAGCCGCCGGGGGGGCCTAGTCCAAATCACGGAGCAGTTCTTC
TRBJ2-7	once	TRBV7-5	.	CARSLGRTGGYEQYF	TGTGCCAGAAGCTTAGGAAGGACAGGGGGGTACGAGCAGTACTTC
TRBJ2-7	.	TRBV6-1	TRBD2	CASSEALRLAGGVVPFSYEQYF	TGTGCCAGCAGTGAAGCGCTTCGGCTAGCGGGAGGGGTCGTCCCCTTTTCCTACGAGCAGTACTTC
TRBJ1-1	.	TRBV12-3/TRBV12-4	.	CASSETEAFF	TGTGCCAGCAGTGAAACTGAAGCTTTCTTT
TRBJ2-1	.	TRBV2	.	CASSETLAEFF	TGTGCCAGCAGTGAAACCTTGGCGGAGTTCTTC
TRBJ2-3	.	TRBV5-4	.	CASRPKQGASTDTQYF	TGTGCCAGCAGACCCAAACAGGGTGCTAGCACAGATACGCAGTATTTT
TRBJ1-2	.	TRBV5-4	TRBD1	CASSLDGTAYGYTF	TGTGCCAGCAGCTTGGATGGGACAGCTTATGGCTACACCTTC
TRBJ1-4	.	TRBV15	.	CATSGLTNEKLFF	TGTGCCACCAGCGGGCTCACTAATGAAAAACTGTTTTTT
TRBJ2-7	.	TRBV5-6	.	CASSPGDYEQYF	TGTGCCAGCAGCCCAGGGGACTACGAGCAGTACTTC
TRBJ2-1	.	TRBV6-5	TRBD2	CASREFRDYNNEQFF	TGTGCCAGCCGAGAATTCCGGGACTATAACAATGAGCAGTTCTTC
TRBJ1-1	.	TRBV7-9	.	CASSPIPFEAFF	TGTGCCAGCAGCCCCATACCCTTCGAAGCTTTCTTT
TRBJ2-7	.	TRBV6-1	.	CASSEDGAFPSYEQYF	TGTGCCAGCAGTGAAGATGGAGCGTTTCCCTCCTACGAGCAGTACTTC
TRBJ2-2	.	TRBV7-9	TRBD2	CASSLLGLAGSGELFF	TGTGCCAGCAGCTTATTGGGTCTAGCGGGATCCGGGGAGCTGTTTTTT